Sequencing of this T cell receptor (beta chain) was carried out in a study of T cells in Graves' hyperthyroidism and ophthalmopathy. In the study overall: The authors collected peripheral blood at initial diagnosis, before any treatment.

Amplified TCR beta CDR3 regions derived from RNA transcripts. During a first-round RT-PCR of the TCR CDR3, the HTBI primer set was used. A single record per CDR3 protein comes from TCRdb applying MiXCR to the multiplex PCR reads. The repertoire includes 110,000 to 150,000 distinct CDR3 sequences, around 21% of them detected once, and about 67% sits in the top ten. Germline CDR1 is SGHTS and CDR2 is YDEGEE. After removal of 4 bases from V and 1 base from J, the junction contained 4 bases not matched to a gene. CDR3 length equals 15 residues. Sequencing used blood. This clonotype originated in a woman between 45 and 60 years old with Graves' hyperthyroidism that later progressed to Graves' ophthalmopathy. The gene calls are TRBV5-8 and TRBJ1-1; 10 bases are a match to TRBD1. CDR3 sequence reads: CASSIGQGGNTEAFF. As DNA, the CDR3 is TGTGCCAGCAGCATTGGACAGGGGGGGAACACTGAAGCTTTCTTT. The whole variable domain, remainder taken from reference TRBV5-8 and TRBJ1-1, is EAGVTQSPTHLIKTRGQQATLRCSPISGHTSVYWYQQALGLGLQFLLWYDEGEERNRGNFPPRFSGRQFPNYSSELNVNALELEDSALYLCASSIGQGGNTEAFFGQGTRLTVV.